These 26 T cell receptor beta chains were all obtained from the same sample, sequenced in a study of control samples from healthy donors and cancer patients. The assay was immunoSEQ multiplex PCR, and TCRdb's table has in-frame clones only and misses some. In the table there are some 140,000 clones, 80% to 90% of which are singletons. The sample consisted of blood. All receptors come from a woman aged 25 to 39 in good health.

This chain joins TRBV4-1 and TRBJ2-7; the match to TRBD2 covers 8 bases. The CDR3 runs to 16 residues. Per germline, CDR1 MGHRA and CDR2 YSYEKL. The V and J ends lost 2 bases and 3 bases, in that order; junction bases with no gene match: 9. CDR3 in DNA: TGCGCCAGCAGCCAATTATATGGACTAGCAGACTACGAGCAGTACTTC. Translating gives CASSQLYGLADYEQYF.

This sequence joins TRBV19 and TRBJ1-3; no reliable D call. V dropped 3 bases and J dropped 1 base, with 16 bases sitting between them. The V gene's germline CDR1 is LNHDA and CDR2 SQIVND (reference sequence). This CDR3 is 17 amino acids long. The CDR3 reads CASSIPRGGPSGNTIYF. The CDR3 coding sequence is TGTGCCAGTAGTATCCCCCGAGGCGGACCTTCTGGAAACACCATATATTTT.

The V and J genes are TRBV6-5 and TRBJ2-1; 7 bases map to TRBD2. The V gene end was trimmed by 4 bases and the J gene end by 7 bases; junction bases not matched to a gene: 10. The CDR3 has 15 residues. CDR1 is MNHEY and CDR2 is SVGAGI in the germline V gene. The CDR3, as DNA: TGTGCCAGCAGTTTCGGGGCGGGAGCCTCGAATGAGCAGTTCTTC. This sequence encodes CASSFGAGASNEQFF.

This chain links TRBV3-1 (or the pseudogene TRBV3-2) with TRBJ2-7, with a tentative D call TRBD2 (6 bases). Trimming took off 4 bases at V and 5 bases at J, with 12 bases between the two ends. The length of the CDR3 is 13 residues. Germline V gene lookup returns CDR1 LGHDT and CDR2 YNNKEL (reference sequence). The CDR3 loop is CASSPGGNDEQYF. The CDR3 DNA follows: TGTGCCAGCAGCCCCGGCGGGAACGACGAGCAGTACTTC.

Points on this clone: This specimen includes other DNA sequences encoding the same CDR3. The J gene is TRBJ1-5, the V gene TRBV5-1; D gene uncertain. The CDR3 is made up of 13 amino acids. Germline V CDR1 and CDR2: SGHRS, YFSETQ. V gave up 0 bases and J gave up 4 bases, with 5 bases separating them. The CDR3: CASSLDGNQPQHF. CDR3 nucleotides: TGCGCCAGCAGCTTGGACGGGAATCAGCCCCAGCATTTT.

This clone was observed a single time. V gene TRBV11-2 combines with J gene TRBJ2-2, with D unclear. The CDR3 is made up of 13 amino acids. Trimming pared 0 bases from V and 6 bases from J, leaving 5 bases between. Germline V gives CDR1 SGHAT, CDR2 FQNNGV. CDR3 protein: CASSLDRAGELFF. CDR3 coding DNA: TGTGCCAGCAGCTTAGACCGCGCCGGGGAGCTGTTTTTT.

In its sample, this clone was seen once. The J gene is TRBJ2-3, the V gene TRBV9; possible D gene TRBD2, 6 bases. V was clipped by 0 bases and J by 4 bases, with 12 bases between them. This CDR3 comprises 15 residues. Germline loops: CDR1 SGDLS, CDR2 YYNGEE. The DNA for the CDR3 is TGTGCCAGCAGCGTAGACGGGAGCAATGCAGATACGCAGTATTTT. It specifies CASSVDGSNADTQYF.

This rearrangement joins TRBV2 to TRBJ2-1, with D perhaps matching TRBD1 (7 bases). With 4 bases removed from V and 7 bases from J, the gap between germline ends came to 29 bases. The CDR3 has 19 residues. Germline loops: CDR1 SNHLY, CDR2 FYNNEI. The chain's CDR3 is CASSVRTSQGGVGGNEQFF. The CDR3 bases are TGTGCCAGCAGTGTTCGGACAAGCCAGGGGGGAGTAGGGGGAAATGAGCAGTTCTTC.

The chain carries TRBV5-1 and TRBJ2-3; maybe TRBD2 (6 bases). The V and J ends lost 2 bases and 0 bases respectively, with 10 bases between them. There are 15 residues in the CDR3. CDR1 is SGHRS, CDR2 YFSETQ, per germline. The CDR3 DNA sequence: TGCGCCAGCAGCTTCGCGGGAAGGAGCACAGATACGCAGTATTTT. Its protein is CASSFAGRSTDTQYF.

This rearrangement joins TRBV6-5 to TRBJ1-6; D is undetermined. The CDR3 runs to 12 residues. Germline V gene sequence: CDR1 MNHEY, CDR2 SVGAGI. With 6 bases removed from V and 10 bases from J, the gap between germline ends came to 10 bases. The CDR3 here is CASSPPKSPLHF. CDR3 bases: TGTGCCAGCAGCCCCCCCAAATCACCCCTCCACTTT.

The CDR3 here is CASSFRAWRYGYTF. DNA of the CDR3: TGTGCCAGCAGTTTCAGGGCTTGGCGGTATGGCTACACCTTC. V is TRBV28 and J is TRBJ1-2; D may be TRBD1 (5 bases). The germline V and J ends were trimmed by 3 bases and 5 bases, with 13 bases remaining between them. The germline CDR1 and CDR2 sequences are MDHEN and SYDVKM. The CDR3 has 14 amino acids.

V usage is TRBV3-1 (or the pseudogene TRBV3-2) and J usage is TRBJ2-3, with D perhaps assigned TRBD1 or TRBD2 (5 bases each). The V gene lost 11 bases and the J gene lost 2 bases, with 14 bases spanning the gap. The CDR3 is 13 residues long. The germline CDR1 and CDR2 sequences are LGHDT and YNNKEL (reference sequence). In nucleotides, the CDR3 is TGTGCCGTCTCCGGGGCGGACACAGATACGCAGTATTTT. It translates to CAVSGADTDTQYF.

This chain uses TRBV6-4 with TRBJ1-2, with 7 positions matching TRBD1. V trimming: 2 bases; J trimming: 3 bases; junction bases outside the gene matches: 0. Germline lookup yields CDR1 MRHNA and CDR2 SNTAGT. The CDR3 length is 13 residues. The CDR3 loop is CASSDGTDYGYTF. The CDR3 DNA is TGTGCCAGCAGTGACGGGACAGACTATGGCTACACCTTC.

The chain joins TRBV7-2 to TRBJ2-2; 9 bases line up with TRBD2. V lost 2 bases, J lost 4 bases, and 5 bases stayed unmatched. CDR3 length: 16 residues. The V gene's germline CDR1 is SGHTA and CDR2 FQGNSA. This CDR3 reads CASSLLSGSGTGELFF. CDR3 sequence (DNA): TGTGCCAGCAGCTTACTTAGCGGGAGCGGCACCGGGGAGCTGTTTTTT.

The chain combines TRBV9 with TRBJ2-1; D may correspond to TRBD1 or TRBD2 (6 bases each). Trimming took 3 bases from V and 10 from J, leaving 17 bases between them. The length of the CDR3 is 14 residues. Per germline, CDR1 SGDLS and CDR2 YYNGEE. Here the CDR3 DNA reads TGTGCCAGCAGCGCCAGCATGGGGGGCCAAGAGCAGTTCTTC. This codes for CASSASMGGQEQFF.

The chain employs TRBV30 and TRBJ2-3, with 8 bases aligning to TRBD2. The J segment lost 4 bases and the V segment lost 3 bases, leaving 6 bases of the junction unmatched. In germline, CDR1 is GTSNPN, CDR2 SVGIG (reference sequence). CDR3 length: 14 amino acids. The CDR3 region is CAWRSGAGADTQYF. DNA for the CDR3: TGTGCCTGGAGATCCGGAGCGGGAGCAGATACGCAGTATTTT.

CDR3 coding DNA: TGTGCCAGTAGTCTCCAGAGCTCCTATAATTCACCCCTCCACTTT. Amino acid sequence: CASSLQSSYNSPLHF. V is TRBV19 and J is TRBJ1-6; no clear D. Germline CDR1 LNHDA, CDR2 SQIVND (reference sequence). V was trimmed by 5 bases and J by 0 bases, leaving 8 bases between them. The CDR3 loop spans 15 amino acids.

CDR3 coding DNA: TGCAGCCCCGCCCAGGGAAGGGGGACTGAAGCTTTCTTT. It codes for CSPAQGRGTEAFF. The genes are TRBV29-1 and TRBJ1-1; a possible D gene is TRBD1 (6 bases). The V end lost 8 bases, the J end lost 5 bases, and 18 bases lay between the germline ends. This CDR3 comprises 13 residues. Per germline, CDR1 SQVTM and CDR2 ANQGSEA.

This chain uses TRBV29-1 with TRBJ1-4, with a weak D call TRBD1 (6 bases). V shed 4 bases and J shed 7 bases, with 16 bases lying between them. This CDR3 region has 14 residues. Germline assignment: CDR1 SQVTM and CDR2 ANQGSEA. The CDR3 spells CSVVPSGALEKLFF. The CDR3 nucleotides read TGCAGCGTTGTCCCTTCGGGGGCTCTTGAAAAACTGTTTTTT.

The V call is TRBV6-4, the J call TRBJ1-2; 8 nucleotides match TRBD1. This CDR3 has 14 residues. CDR1 is MRHNA, CDR2 SNTAGT, per germline. V shed 2 bases, J shed 8 bases, and the junction held 7 bases outside the gene matches. CDR3 sequence reads: CASSDPGTGSGYTF. The CDR3 DNA reads as TGTGCCAGCAGTGACCCGGGGACAGGATCCGGCTACACCTTC.

The rearrangement links TRBV29-1 to TRBJ2-7; 11 bases are a match to TRBD2. Germline-derived CDR1 and CDR2 are SQVTM and ANQGSEA. Trimming took 4 bases from V and 3 from J; bases not matched to a gene: 2. The CDR3 consists of 13 residues. The CDR3: CSVGLAGYYEQYF. The DNA for the CDR3 is TGCAGCGTTGGACTAGCGGGATACTACGAGCAGTACTTC.

Written as DNA, the CDR3 is TGTGCCAGCAGTTATGGGGCCGGGGCGGCGGGTGAGGTCGAGCAGTACTTC. It yields the protein CASSYGAGAAGEVEQYF. The chain combines TRBV6-2 or TRBV6-3 with TRBJ2-7; D is tentatively TRBD1 or TRBD2 (5 bases each). The germline gives CDR1 MNHEY, CDR2 SVGEGT. Trimming cost V 3 bases and J 6 bases, with 24 bases left between them. The CDR3 has 17 amino acids.

This clone was found a few times. The V and J genes are TRBV6-5 and TRBJ2-1; TRBD2 might be the D (6 bases). CDR1 and CDR2 from the germline V gene are MNHEY and SVGAGI. This CDR3 is 13 amino acids long. V was shortened by 6 bases and J by 7 bases, with 13 bases between the two germline ends. The CDR3 region is CASRTRDGNEQFF. In DNA form, the CDR3 reads TGTGCCAGCAGGACTAGAGACGGGAATGAGCAGTTCTTC.

The chain has TRBV11-2 and TRBJ2-2; D remains ambiguous. Trimming took 2 bases from V and 2 from J, leaving 12 bases between them. CDR1 is SGHAT and CDR2 is FQNNGV in the germline V gene. The CDR3 is 16 amino acids. CDR3 amino acids: CASSLRSAGNTGELFF. The CDR3 DNA reads TGTGCCAGCAGCTTACGTTCGGCAGGCAACACCGGGGAGCTGTTTTTT.

The chain carries TRBV5-5 and TRBJ2-1; no clear D. This CDR3 contains 13 residues. The V end was cut by 5 bases, the J end by 10 bases, with 16 bases between. Germline V lookup: CDR1 SGHKS, CDR2 YYEKEE (reference sequence). The CDR3 sequence: CASRRDGLGEQFF. CDR3 nucleotides: TGTGCCAGCAGACGCGATGGGCTGGGGGAGCAGTTCTTC.

The V call is TRBV5-1, the J call TRBJ1-4, with D maybe TRBD1 (5 bases). CDR3 length: 14 amino acids. The germline V and J ends were trimmed by 2 bases and 8 bases, with 13 bases remaining between them. Germline V lookup: CDR1 SGHRS, CDR2 YFSETQ. The CDR3 coding sequence is TGCGCCAGCAGCTTTTCGGGGCTGGACGAAAAACTGTTTTTT. This translates into CASSFSGLDEKLFF.